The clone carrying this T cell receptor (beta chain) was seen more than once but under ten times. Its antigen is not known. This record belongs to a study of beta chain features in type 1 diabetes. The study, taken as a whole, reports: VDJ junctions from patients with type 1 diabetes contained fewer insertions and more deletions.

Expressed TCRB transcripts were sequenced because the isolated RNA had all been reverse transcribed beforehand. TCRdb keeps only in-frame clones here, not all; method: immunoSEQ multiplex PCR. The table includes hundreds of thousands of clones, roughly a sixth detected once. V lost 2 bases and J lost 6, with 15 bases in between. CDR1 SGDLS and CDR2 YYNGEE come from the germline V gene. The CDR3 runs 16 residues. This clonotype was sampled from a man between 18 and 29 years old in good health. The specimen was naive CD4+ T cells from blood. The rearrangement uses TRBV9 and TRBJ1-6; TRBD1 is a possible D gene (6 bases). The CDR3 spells CASSVNRERFNSPLHF. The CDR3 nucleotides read TGTGCCAGCAGCGTGAACAGGGAACGGTTTAATTCACCCCTCCACTTT.